These 12 T cell receptor beta chains were all obtained from the same sample, sequenced in a study of blood T cell repertoires in COVID-19. The data were produced by immunoSEQ multiplex PCR, yet TCRdb's version contains in-frame clones alone and is incomplete. The top ten clones hold over 1.3% of a sample with about 250,000 clones, approximately 86% of them seen once. The source material was peripheral blood. The receptors derive from a man older than 75 with acute or convalescent COVID-19.

This sequence joins TRBV7-6 and TRBJ1-5; D is uncertain. The CDR3 covers 13 residues. Looked up from germline, CDR1 is SGHVS and CDR2 is FNYEAQ. V was clipped by 5 bases and J by 10 bases, with 15 bases between them. Here the CDR3 reads CASSKLPGAPQHF. DNA for the CDR3: TGTGCCAGCAGCAAATTACCGGGAGCACCCCAGCATTTT. Complete variable domain (other parts from reference TRBV7-6 and TRBJ1-5): GAGVSQSPRYKVTKRGQDVALRCDPISGHVSLYWYRQALGQGPEFLTYFNYEAQQDKSGLPNDRFSAERPEGSISTLTIQRTEQRDSAMYRCASSKLPGAPQHFGDGTRLSIL.

This clone was seen once. Other DNA sequences in the sample encode the same CDR3. The chain has TRBV7-2 and TRBJ2-5; TRBD2 matches at 15 bases. The CDR3 consists of 16 residues. V gave up 5 bases and J gave up 2 bases; unmatched junction bases: 3. Germline CDR1 reads SGHTA; CDR2 reads FQGNSA. The CDR3 bases are TGTGCCAGCAGCCCTGGACTAGCGGGGGGGCAAGAGACCCAGTACTTC. Amino acids: CASSPGLAGGQETQYF.

A word on this clone: The junction departs from germline at one end; a sequencing error may be responsible. The CDR3 here is CASSFNGQGLDF. The CDR3 DNA is TGCGCCAGCAGCTTTAACGGACAGGGCCTAGACTTT. J is TRBJ1-6 and V is TRBV5-1; TRBD1 agrees at 8 bases. Germline loops: CDR1 SGHRS, CDR2 YFSETQ. This CDR3 contains 12 residues.

This clone was counted a single time. The gene calls are TRBV19 and TRBJ1-2; 12 bases are a match to TRBD1. Germline CDR1 LNHDA, CDR2 SQIVND (reference sequence). V trimming: 4 bases; J trimming: 4 bases; junction bases outside the gene matches: 7. This CDR3 contains 16 residues. CDR3 sequence (DNA): TGTGCCAGTAGTACAGCTATGGGACAGGGGGCCTATGGCTACACCTTC. Translation: CASSTAMGQGAYGYTF. The complete variable domain, with remaining parts taken from reference TRBV19 and TRBJ1-2, reads DGGITQSPKYLFRKEGQNVTLSCEQNLNHDAMYWYRQDPGQGLRLIYYSQIVNDFQKGDIAEGYSVSREKKESFPLTVTSAQKNPTAFYLCASSTAMGQGAYGYTFGSGTRLTVV.

CDR3 residues: CASSTFRDRAYEQYF. The CDR3 DNA sequence: TGTGCCAGCAGCACATTCCGGGACAGAGCCTACGAGCAGTACTTC. The gene calls are TRBV5-4 and TRBJ2-7; 7 bases agree with TRBD1. CDR1 is SGHNT, CDR2 YYREEE, per germline (reference sequence). The CDR3 is made up of 15 amino acids. With 4 bases clipped from V and 2 bases from J, the junction kept 9 bases outside the gene matches.

The chain is built from TRBV28 and TRBJ1-6; D unclear. Germline V gives CDR1 MDHEN, CDR2 SYDVKM. Deletions cut 3 bases from V and 9 bases from J, with 12 bases between. The CDR3 covers 14 residues. The CDR3 protein is CASSLDGRLSPLHF. In nucleotides, the CDR3 is TGTGCCAGCAGTTTGGACGGGAGGCTTTCACCCCTCCACTTT.

This clone is a singleton in its sample. CDR3 sequence (DNA): TGTGCCAGCAGCCGTTTTCGACTAGCGGATAAAGAGACCCAGTACTTC. This sequence encodes CASSRFRLADKETQYF. The chain recombines TRBV11-1 with TRBJ2-5; 9 bases map to TRBD2. The ends lost 5 bases at V and 3 bases at J; junction bases unmatched: 10. Germline values: CDR1 SGHAT, CDR2 FQDESV (reference sequence). The CDR3 runs to 16 residues.

The chain couples TRBV19 to TRBJ1-1; 9 bases align to TRBD1. Germline CDR1 LNHDA, CDR2 SQIVND (reference sequence). J gave up 11 bases and V 4 bases, and 11 bases lay outside the gene matches. The CDR3 runs 14 residues. The CDR3 DNA reads as TGTGCCAGTAGTACAACCGGGACAGGGAGGCGCGCTTTCTTT. Translating gives CASSTTGTGRRAFF.

This sequence joins TRBV9 and TRBJ1-6; D call uncertain. The CDR3 totals 14 residues. The V end lost 0 bases, the J end lost 9 bases, and 10 bases lay between the germline ends. Germline V lookup: CDR1 SGDLS, CDR2 YYNGEE. The CDR3 loop is CASSVGLEGSPLHF. The CDR3 DNA reads as TGTGCCAGCAGCGTAGGGCTGGAGGGTTCACCCCTCCACTTT.

The chain combines TRBV6-6 with TRBJ1-5; tentative D call: TRBD1 (6 bases). Germline lookup yields CDR1 MNHNY and CDR2 SVGAGI (reference sequence). Trimming took 6 bases from V and 3 from J, leaving 15 bases between them. The CDR3 totals 15 residues. CDR3 DNA sequence: TGTGCCAGCAGCACAGGGCAAATGGTCAATCAGCCCCAGCATTTT. This codes for CASSTGQMVNQPQHF.

The rearrangement uses TRBV7-9 and TRBJ2-3, with TRBD1 matching 11 bases. V lost 6 bases and J lost 4; bases outside the gene matches: 6. The CDR3 is 15 amino acids. Germline V gives CDR1 SEHNR, CDR2 FQNEAQ (reference sequence). The CDR3 DNA is TGTGCCAGCAGTTTGGGACAGGGGGTAGCAGATACGCAGTATTTT. Protein: CASSLGQGVADTQYF.

The V call is TRBV10-3, the J call TRBJ2-3; 9 positions agree with TRBD2. Germline values: CDR1 ENHRY, CDR2 SYGVKD. CDR3 length: 13 residues. Trimming took 10 bases from V and 2 from J; bases not matched to a gene: 4. CDR3 protein: CANSGGSTDTQYF. The DNA of the CDR3 is TGTGCCAATAGCGGGGGATCCACAGATACGCAGTATTTT.